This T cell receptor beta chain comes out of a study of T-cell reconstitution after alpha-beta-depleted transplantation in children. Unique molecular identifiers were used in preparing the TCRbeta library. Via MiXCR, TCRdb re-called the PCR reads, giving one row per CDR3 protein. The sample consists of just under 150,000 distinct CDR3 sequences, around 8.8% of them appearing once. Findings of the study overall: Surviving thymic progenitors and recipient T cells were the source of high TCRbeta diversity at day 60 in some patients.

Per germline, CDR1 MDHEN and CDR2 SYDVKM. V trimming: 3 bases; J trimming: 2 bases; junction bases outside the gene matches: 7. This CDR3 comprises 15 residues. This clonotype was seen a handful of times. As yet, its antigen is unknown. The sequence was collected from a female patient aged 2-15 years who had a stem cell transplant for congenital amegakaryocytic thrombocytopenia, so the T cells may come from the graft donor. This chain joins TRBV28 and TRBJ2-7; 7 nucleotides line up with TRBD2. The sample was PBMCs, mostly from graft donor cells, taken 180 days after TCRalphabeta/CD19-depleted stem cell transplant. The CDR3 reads CASSFLRAGTYEQYF. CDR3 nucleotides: TGTGCCAGCAGTTTTTTGCGAGCGGGAACCTACGAGCAGTACTTC.